This passage covers 20 T cell receptor beta chains from one sample sequenced in a study of PD-L1 blockade in urothelial cancer. Noted time point: pretreatment peripheral blood. Profiled with immunoSEQ multiplex PCR; TCRdb holds only in-frame clones, not every one. Among some 89,000 clones listed, 85% to 90% were seen once. The starting material was PBMCs, obtained around atezolizumab (anti-PD-L1) treatment. The receptors stem from a man aged 55 to 70 with urothelial cancer.

For the CDR3, the DNA is TGCGCCAGCAAACTTAACGGAGGCAGCAATCAGCCCCAGCATTTT. Residues: CASKLNGGSNQPQHF. The chain carries TRBV5-1 and TRBJ1-5; unclear D gene. Germline V gives CDR1 SGHRS, CDR2 YFSETQ. Trimming cost V 6 bases and J 1 base, with 14 bases left between them. This CDR3 spans 15 amino acids.

The chain recombines TRBV6-5 with TRBJ1-4; 7 bases are a match to TRBD1. With 0 bases clipped from V and 13 bases from J, the junction kept 8 bases outside the gene matches. Germline lookup yields CDR1 MNHEY and CDR2 SVGAGI. This CDR3 comprises 14 residues. The CDR3 DNA reads TGTGCCAGCAGTTACTCTGGAGGGGGCGCATCACTGTTTTTT. Protein product: CASSYSGGGASLFF.

The chain has TRBV15 and TRBJ2-7; TRBD2 matches at 11 bases. The CDR3 runs to 17 residues. The V segment lost 3 bases and the J segment 0 bases; nucleotides outside the gene matches: 7. The germline CDR1 and CDR2 sequences are LNHNV and YYDKDF (reference sequence). In DNA, the CDR3 is TGTGCCACCAGCAGGGGGGATCTAGCGGGAGGCTCCTACGAGCAGTACTTC. Encoded protein: CATSRGDLAGGSYEQYF.

The rearrangement uses TRBV20-1 and TRBJ1-2; D possibly corresponds to TRBD1 (6 bases). Germline V gene sequence: CDR1 DFQATT, CDR2 SNEGSKA (reference sequence). Trimming took 7 bases from V and 8 from J, leaving 14 bases between them. CDR3 length: 11 residues. The CDR3 loop is CSGEGGAGYTF. The CDR3 region has the DNA TGCAGTGGGGAGGGGGGCGCGGGCTACACCTTC.

This chain links TRBV11-2 with TRBJ2-5, with D possibly matching TRBD2 (7 bases). Germline assignment: CDR1 SGHAT and CDR2 FQNNGV. The V and J ends lost 1 base and 6 bases respectively, with 15 bases between them. The CDR3 sequence is 15 residues long. CDR3 nucleotide sequence: TGTGCCAGCAGCTTAGGAGGGGGGGGCGGTCAGACCCAGTACTTC. Protein sequence: CASSLGGGGGQTQYF.

This clone has just one count. The V and J genes are TRBV28 and TRBJ1-5; 10 nucleotides line up with TRBD1. With V trimmed by 6 bases and J by 4 bases, 9 bases remained unmatched. This CDR3 region has 16 residues. Germline V CDR1 and CDR2: MDHEN, SYDVKM. CDR3 nucleotide sequence: TGTGCCAGCAGACAAAGACCGGGACAGGGGAATCAGCCCCAGCATTTT. As protein: CASRQRPGQGNQPQHF.

This chain uses TRBV11-3 with TRBJ2-7, with 16 positions matching TRBD2. CDR1 SGHNT and CDR2 YENEEA come from the germline V gene. This CDR3 is built from 16 residues. Trimming cost V 3 bases and J 7 bases; bases outside gene matches: 6. This chain's CDR3 is CASSLGTSGGADEQYF. The CDR3 region has the DNA TGTGCCAGCAGCTTGGGGACTAGCGGGGGGGCAGATGAGCAGTACTTC. The whole variable domain, filled in from reference TRBV11-3 and TRBJ2-7, reads EAGVVQSPRYKIIEKKQPVAFWCNPISGHNTLYWYLQNLGQGPELLIRYENEEAVDDSQLPKDRFSAERLKGVDSTLKIQPAELGDSAVYLCASSLGTSGGADEQYFGPGTRLTVT.

CDR3 nucleotides: TGTGCCAGCAGCCTCGCGACAGGGAAGGAGCAGTTCTTC. Translating it yields CASSLATGKEQFF. The chain recombines TRBV9 with TRBJ2-1; TRBD1 aligns across 7 bases. V shed 4 bases and J 10 bases; nucleotides not matched to a gene: 8. The CDR3 covers 13 residues. The V gene's germline CDR1 is SGDLS and CDR2 YYNGEE.

This clone is a singleton in its sample. The chain combines TRBV27 with TRBJ1-1, with D hard to call. The CDR3 loop spans 14 amino acids. Germline values: CDR1 MNHEY, CDR2 SMNVEV (reference sequence). Trimming stripped 4 bases from V and 0 bases from J, with 9 bases between. The CDR3, as DNA: TGTGCCAGCAGTTACATCGGAGTGAACACTGAAGCTTTCTTT. It encodes CASSYIGVNTEAFF.

The chain employs TRBV7-9 and TRBJ1-2; D is undetermined. The CDR3 runs 14 residues. Germline CDR1 reads SEHNR; CDR2 reads FQNEAQ (reference sequence). Trimming took off 5 bases at V and 7 bases at J, with 17 bases between the two ends. The CDR3 sequence is CASSPLDSASGYTF. The CDR3 region has the DNA TGTGCCAGCAGCCCCCTCGATTCAGCGAGTGGCTACACCTTC.

The rearrangement links TRBV27 to TRBJ2-7; weak D call: TRBD1 (6 bases). CDR1 and CDR2 (germline): MNHEY, SMNVEV (reference sequence). There are 12 residues in the CDR3. V was clipped by 6 bases and J by 5 bases, with 11 bases between them. CDR3: CASRTRDNEQYF. CDR3 nucleotide sequence: TGTGCCAGCAGAACGAGGGACAACGAGCAGTACTTC.

The CDR3 region has the DNA TGTGCCAGCAGCCAAGAAGGGGACTATCTTGGAAATGAGCAGTTCTTC. Its protein is CASSQEGDYLGNEQFF. The chain combines TRBV4-2 with TRBJ2-1; 7 positions match TRBD2. CDR1 and CDR2 from the germline V gene are LGHNA and YNFKEQ. The CDR3 covers 16 residues. V lost 0 bases and J lost 7; bases outside the gene matches: 9.

This clone is judged medium-sized. The chain carries TRBV28 and TRBJ2-5, with 8 positions matching TRBD2. The J segment lost 7 bases and the V segment lost 5 bases, leaving 12 bases of the junction unmatched. The CDR3 consists of 15 residues. In germline, CDR1 is MDHEN, CDR2 SYDVKM. The CDR3 spells CASSAGTSEVRTQYF. The DNA of the CDR3 is TGTGCCAGCAGTGCCGGGACTAGTGAAGTACGGACCCAGTACTTC. The variable domain in full, completed from reference TRBV28 and TRBJ2-5, reads DVKVTQSSRYLVKRTGEKVFLECVQDMDHENMFWYRQDPGLGLRLIYFSYDVKMKEKGDIPEGYSVSREKKERFSLILESASTNQTSMYLCASSAGTSEVRTQYFGPGTRLLVL.

The chain recombines TRBV29-1 with TRBJ2-5; D possibly corresponds to TRBD1 (5 bases). The germline V gene encodes CDR1 SQVTM and CDR2 ANQGSEA. The V end lost 6 bases, the J end lost 5 bases, and 22 bases lay between the germline ends. The CDR3 spans 15 residues. The CDR3 DNA follows: TGCAGCGTCCTTGGGGCGGCCAATAGGCCTGAGACCCAGTACTTC. Translated, it gives CSVLGAANRPETQYF.

This chain joins TRBV6-6 and TRBJ2-1; 10 bases fit TRBD2. V lost 2 bases and J lost 9; bases outside the gene matches: 7. The length of the CDR3 is 15 residues. Germline assignment: CDR1 MNHNY and CDR2 SVGAGI (reference sequence). CDR3 nucleotide sequence: TGTGCCAGCAGTTACCCTAGCGGGAGTGGTGGTGAGCAGTTCTTC. Protein product: CASSYPSGSGGEQFF.

The sample holds one count of this clone. The rearrangement joins TRBV5-1 to TRBJ2-1; weak D call: TRBD1 (6 bases). V lost 2 bases and J lost 6, with 15 bases in between. There are 15 residues in the CDR3. Germline CDR1 SGHRS, CDR2 YFSETQ. The CDR3 coding sequence is TGCGCCAGCAGCTTTACAGGGTACATGGGCAATGAGCAGTTCTTC. This sequence encodes CASSFTGYMGNEQFF.

The chain is built from TRBV7-3 and TRBJ2-7, with TRBD2 identical over 10 bases. Germline values: CDR1 SGHTA, CDR2 FQGTGA. V trimming: 2 bases; J trimming: 0 bases; junction bases outside the gene matches: 4. CDR3 length: 16 residues. CDR3: CASSLEPSGSSYEQYF. Written as DNA, the CDR3 is TGTGCCAGCAGCTTAGAGCCTAGCGGGAGCTCCTACGAGCAGTACTTC.

The genes are TRBV10-3 and TRBJ2-2; 7 bases align to TRBD2. The CDR3 is 14 amino acids. Germline CDR1 ENHRY, CDR2 SYGVKD. V lost 11 bases, J lost 1 base, and 7 bases stayed unmatched. The CDR3 loop is CAGAGEGNTGELFF. As DNA, the CDR3 is TGTGCCGGCGCGGGGGAGGGGAACACCGGGGAGCTGTTTTTT.

The CDR3 region is CASSLSGTSVLNEQFF. The DNA for the CDR3 is TGTGCCAGCAGTTTATCGGGGACTAGCGTATTGAATGAGCAGTTCTTC. This chain links TRBV28 with TRBJ2-1; 10 bases line up with TRBD2. The CDR3 runs to 16 residues. Germline V gene sequence: CDR1 MDHEN, CDR2 SYDVKM. After removal of 1 base from V and 7 bases from J, the junction contained 7 bases not matched to a gene.

V and J are TRBV7-2 and TRBJ1-6; D unclear. The CDR3 consists of 12 residues. CDR1 is SGHTA and CDR2 is FQGNSA in the germline V gene. V was cut by 4 bases and J by 10 bases, with 8 bases left in between. The CDR3 coding sequence is TGTGCCAGCAGCTCCCCCGGGTCACCCCTCCACTTT. It is translated as CASSSPGSPLHF.